The 27 T cell receptor beta chains reported below all come from one sample, sequenced in a study of shared clonotypes between healthy human individuals (dated by TCRdb to 2020 to 2021). To prepare the library, the immunoSEQ multiplex PCR assay was applied. What TCRdb holds here is the immuneACCESS table cut down to in-frame rearrangements. Part of the clones is not present; checked against another copy, under half of the missing clones reflect an unresolved V gene, and the others are unexplained. This sample lists about 590,000 clones; roughly 95% were detected once. Approximately 0.1% of the sample is in the top ten clones. CD8 naive samples were CD45RO-negative cells positively selected for CCR7, giving a CD45RA+CCR7+ population that excluded TemRA cells. Sequencing was carried out using naive CD8+ T cells sorted from blood. The label giving this sample's cell subset or site can be read as: CD45RA+CCR7+. Receptor source: a woman aged 25 to 39 in good health.

The chain couples TRBV11-3 to TRBJ2-1; 9 bases map to TRBD1. The CDR3 has 15 residues. V was pared by 5 bases and J by 2 bases, with 4 bases of the junction left unmatched. Germline loops: CDR1 SGHNT, CDR2 YENEEA. As DNA, the CDR3 is TGTGCCAGCAGCCGAGGGACAGGGACCTACAATGAGCAGTTCTTC. This translates into CASSRGTGTYNEQFF.

The CDR3 nucleotides read TGTGCCAGCACCCGCGTTATGGCAGGGGGTACTCCCTACGAGCAGTACTTC. Its translation: CASTRVMAGGTPYEQYF. This chain uses TRBV27 with TRBJ2-5; 7 bases match TRBD1. The J call may be faulty, since TRBJ2-7 better matches the DNA end. The CDR3 is 17 residues long. Germline values: CDR1 MNHEY, CDR2 SMNVEV (reference sequence).

This clone was found once. This sequence joins TRBV9 and TRBJ2-7; D call uncertain. CDR3 size: 13 residues. Germline CDR1 SGDLS, CDR2 YYNGEE. Trimming stripped 0 bases from V and 5 bases from J, with 9 bases between. The CDR3 reads CASSVGEFDEQYF. As DNA, the CDR3 is TGTGCCAGCAGCGTAGGCGAGTTTGACGAGCAGTACTTC.

The chain recombines TRBV28 with TRBJ2-5; no firm D call. The CDR3 totals 13 residues. Germline values: CDR1 MDHEN, CDR2 SYDVKM. V was trimmed by 6 bases and J by 4 bases, leaving 12 bases between them. CDR3 coding DNA: TGTGCCAGCAGAGTGACAATGGGAGAGACCCAGTACTTC. Translating it yields CASRVTMGETQYF.

The rearrangement joins TRBV2 to TRBJ2-7; the D is unclear. V lost 3 bases and J lost 1, with 7 bases in between. Germline-derived CDR1 and CDR2 are SNHLY and FYNNEI. The CDR3 has 13 amino acids. The CDR3 spells CASSEAVSYEQYF. As DNA, the CDR3 is TGTGCCAGCAGTGAGGCGGTATCCTACGAGCAGTACTTC.

The chain links TRBV29-1 to TRBJ2-1; 9 bases are shared with TRBD2. The trim removed 1 base at V and 0 bases at J, leaving 4 bases unmatched. Per the germline V gene, CDR1 is SQVTM and CDR2 is ANQGSEA. The CDR3 is made up of 16 amino acids. The DNA of the CDR3 is TGCAGCGTTGAAGGAATAGCGGGGGACTCCTACAATGAGCAGTTCTTC. Translated: CSVEGIAGDSYNEQFF.

This chain uses TRBV15 with TRBJ2-1, with TRBD2 identical over 11 bases. The V gene's germline CDR1 is LNHNV and CDR2 YYDKDF (reference sequence). The CDR3 covers 16 residues. The J segment lost 7 bases and the V segment lost 6 bases, leaving 11 bases of the junction unmatched. In DNA form, the CDR3 reads TGTGCCACCAGAAATGTAGCGGGAGGGGTGTGGAATGAGCAGTTCTTC. Protein sequence: CATRNVAGGVWNEQFF.

V gene TRBV29-1 combines with J gene TRBJ2-4, with TRBD1 identical over 7 bases. Germline loops: CDR1 SQVTM, CDR2 ANQGSEA. V was pared by 2 bases and J by 0 bases, with 7 bases of the junction left unmatched. The CDR3 runs 16 residues. CDR3 nucleotide sequence: TGCAGCGTTGAATTGAGGAGACAGGGAGCCAAAAACATTCAGTACTTC. Protein sequence: CSVELRRQGAKNIQYF.

The V call is TRBV27, the J call TRBJ2-1, with 10 bases lining up with TRBD2. This CDR3 has 15 residues. The germline V gene encodes CDR1 MNHEY and CDR2 SMNVEV (reference sequence). The ends lost 6 bases at V and 5 bases at J; junction bases unmatched: 7. Written as DNA, the CDR3 is TGTGCCAGCAGGTTAGCGGGAGGAGACAACAATGAGCAGTTCTTC. As protein: CASRLAGGDNNEQFF.

The rearrangement joins TRBV7-6 to TRBJ2-3, with 9 bases matching TRBD1. The CDR3 is made up of 16 amino acids. The ends lost 2 bases at V and 6 bases at J; junction bases unmatched: 9. CDR1 and CDR2 (germline): SGHVS, FNYEAQ. CDR3 loop: CASSLLGQGSSDTQYF. Written as DNA, the CDR3 is TGTGCCAGCAGCTTATTGGGACAGGGATCATCGGATACGCAGTATTTT.

The gene calls are TRBV28 and TRBJ1-4, with 9 bases lining up with TRBD1. In germline, CDR1 is MDHEN, CDR2 SYDVKM. The CDR3 runs to 15 residues. The junction had 6 bases not matched to a gene; V was cut back by 2 bases and J by 8 bases. The CDR3 here is CASSLTGGGGEKLFF. The CDR3 region has the DNA TGTGCCAGCAGTTTAACAGGGGGCGGGGGAGAAAAACTGTTTTTT.

This clone showed up just once. The rearrangement uses TRBV2 and TRBJ2-5; 10 nucleotides align to TRBD2. The V gene end was trimmed by 5 bases and the J gene end by 4 bases; junction bases not matched to a gene: 13. Per the germline V gene, CDR1 is SNHLY and CDR2 is FYNNEI. This CDR3 is 17 amino acids long. The CDR3 nucleotides read TGTGCCAGCAGTCGGGCTAGCGGGAGCGAGGTGGGAGAGACCCAGTACTTC. Translated, it gives CASSRASGSEVGETQYF.

The rearrangement links TRBV16 to TRBJ1-2; D uncertain. Trimming took 4 bases from V and 6 from J, leaving 12 bases between them. This CDR3 is 13 amino acids long. CDR1 is KGHSY and CDR2 is FQNENV in the germline V gene. The CDR3 loop reads CASSLIPGDGYTF. DNA for the CDR3: TGTGCCAGCAGCCTCATCCCAGGAGATGGCTACACCTTC.

The chain joins TRBV7-8 to TRBJ2-1; D may be TRBD1 (6 bases). Germline V lookup: CDR1 SGHVS, CDR2 FQNEAQ. V was cut by 7 bases and J by 0 bases, with 16 bases left in between. The CDR3 length is 16 residues. The CDR3 sequence: CASIIEGQSSYNEQFF. The DNA of the CDR3 is TGTGCCAGCATCATAGAGGGACAAAGCTCCTACAATGAGCAGTTCTTC.

This clone was observed a single time. J is TRBJ1-1 and V is TRBV2, with 9 positions matching TRBD1. Germline trimming cut 4 bases from V and 4 bases from J; bases unmatched to any gene: 4. This CDR3 is built from 14 residues. The germline gives CDR1 SNHLY, CDR2 FYNNEI. The CDR3 here is CASSVGTGSTEAFF. In DNA form, the CDR3 reads TGTGCCAGCAGTGTCGGGACAGGGAGCACTGAAGCTTTCTTT.

This chain uses TRBV6-1 with TRBJ2-2; unclear D gene. CDR3 length equals 15 residues. Germline CDR1 MNHNS, CDR2 SASEGT. Trimming stripped 3 bases from V and 0 bases from J, with 8 bases between. In DNA, the CDR3 is TGTGCCAGCAGTGATAACTGGCCGAACACCGGGGAGCTGTTTTTT. Residues: CASSDNWPNTGELFF.

The chain couples TRBV5-8 to TRBJ2-3; TRBD2 matches 8 bases. In germline, CDR1 is SGHTS, CDR2 YDEGEE. The ends lost 4 bases at V and 0 bases at J; junction bases unmatched: 4. The CDR3 totals 15 residues. The CDR3 nucleotides are TGTGCCAGCAGCCCCACTAGCGGAAGCACAGATACGCAGTATTTT. Residues: CASSPTSGSTDTQYF. Full variable domain (rest looked up from reference TRBV5-8 and TRBJ2-3): EAGVTQSPTHLIKTRGQQATLRCSPISGHTSVYWYQQALGLGLQFLLWYDEGEERNRGNFPPRFSGRQFPNYSSELNVNALELEDSALYLCASSPTSGSTDTQYFGPGTRLTVL.

This chain links TRBV5-1 with TRBJ2-7; D might be TRBD1 (6 bases). Trimming left V 2 bases short and J 3 bases short, with 18 bases between. The CDR3 is 16 amino acids. The germline V gene has CDR1 SGHRS and CDR2 YFSETQ. The DNA of the CDR3 is TGCGCCAGCAGCTTTTTCTTCGGGACACCAGACTACGAGCAGTACTTC. Its translation is CASSFFFGTPDYEQYF.

The chain combines TRBV9 with TRBJ2-1; TRBD2 is a possible D gene (6 bases). The CDR3 sequence is 16 residues long. The V end lost 0 bases, the J end lost 10 bases, and 20 bases lay between the germline ends. Germline V gene lookup returns CDR1 SGDLS and CDR2 YYNGEE. The CDR3, as DNA: TGTGCCAGCAGCGTAGGGGACTCCACAAGGAACAGGGAGCAGTTCTTC. Translating it yields CASSVGDSTRNREQFF.

This rearrangement joins TRBV6-1 to TRBJ2-7; 8 bases fit TRBD1. The V gene end was trimmed by 4 bases and the J gene end by 1 base; junction bases not matched to a gene: 6. The CDR3 is 15 residues long. The V gene's germline CDR1 is MNHNS and CDR2 SASEGT. CDR3 sequence reads: CASSGGGDRSYEQYF. The CDR3 DNA reads as TGTGCCAGCAGTGGCGGTGGGGACAGGTCCTACGAGCAGTACTTC.

The rearrangement uses TRBV28 and TRBJ1-5; D is perhaps TRBD1 (5 bases). Trimming stripped 3 bases from V and 6 bases from J, with 12 bases between. Looked up from germline, CDR1 is MDHEN and CDR2 is SYDVKM. This CDR3 is 14 amino acids long. The CDR3 DNA is TGTGCCAGCAGTTTTGGGGCGTGGGGTCAGCCCCAGCATTTT. It is translated as CASSFGAWGQPQHF.

The chain carries TRBV7-3 and TRBJ2-2; D remains unclear. Germline V gene sequence: CDR1 SGHTA, CDR2 FQGTGA. This CDR3 region has 14 residues. With 1 base removed from V and 2 bases from J, the gap between germline ends came to 5 bases. In DNA, the CDR3 is TGTGCCAGCAGCTTAAGTGGAAACACCGGGGAGCTGTTTTTT. This gives the protein CASSLSGNTGELFF.

V is TRBV28 and J is TRBJ2-2; D not resolved. Per germline, CDR1 MDHEN and CDR2 SYDVKM. Trimming cost V 4 bases and J 6 bases, with 0 bases left between them. The CDR3 covers 10 residues. CDR3 amino acids: CASSSGELFF. The CDR3 DNA reads TGTGCCAGCAGTTCCGGGGAGCTGTTTTTT.

The chain uses TRBV7-9 and TRBJ2-2; D gene ambiguous. Germline values: CDR1 SEHNR, CDR2 FQNEAQ (reference sequence). The CDR3 has 14 residues. V was clipped by 0 bases and J by 3 bases, with 5 bases between them. The DNA for the CDR3 is TGTGCCAGCAGCTTAGCAGGGTACACCGGGGAGCTGTTTTTT. Translation: CASSLAGYTGELFF.

This clone occurred once. The rearrangement joins TRBV25-1 to TRBJ1-1, with no clear D. V lost 5 bases and J lost 6, with 10 bases in between. Per germline, CDR1 MGHDK and CDR2 SYGVNS. The CDR3 loop spans 12 amino acids. DNA of the CDR3: TGTGCCAGCAGTTTCATGGGTTCTGAAGCTTTCTTT. Translation: CASSFMGSEAFF.

Regarding this clone: The same CDR3 also results from other DNA sequences found in this sample. The chain couples TRBV15 to TRBJ2-7, with 7 bases that match TRBD1. This CDR3 region has 15 residues. Germline V gives CDR1 LNHNV, CDR2 YYDKDF (reference sequence). Trimming at V came to 0 bases and at J to 3 bases, leaving 5 bases not matched to a gene. DNA of the CDR3: TGTGCCACCAGCAGAGATCTGGGACAGAGCTACGAGCAGTACTTC. Translating it yields CATSRDLGQSYEQYF.

The chain links TRBV10-2 to TRBJ2-7; 8 bases are a match to TRBD2. Germline values: CDR1 WSHSY, CDR2 SAAADI. The CDR3 runs to 13 residues. V was clipped by 3 bases and J by 6 bases; unmatched bases: 4. CDR3 residues: CASSDAGRVEQYF. The CDR3 DNA reads TGCGCCAGCAGTGATGCCGGGAGGGTCGAGCAGTACTTC.